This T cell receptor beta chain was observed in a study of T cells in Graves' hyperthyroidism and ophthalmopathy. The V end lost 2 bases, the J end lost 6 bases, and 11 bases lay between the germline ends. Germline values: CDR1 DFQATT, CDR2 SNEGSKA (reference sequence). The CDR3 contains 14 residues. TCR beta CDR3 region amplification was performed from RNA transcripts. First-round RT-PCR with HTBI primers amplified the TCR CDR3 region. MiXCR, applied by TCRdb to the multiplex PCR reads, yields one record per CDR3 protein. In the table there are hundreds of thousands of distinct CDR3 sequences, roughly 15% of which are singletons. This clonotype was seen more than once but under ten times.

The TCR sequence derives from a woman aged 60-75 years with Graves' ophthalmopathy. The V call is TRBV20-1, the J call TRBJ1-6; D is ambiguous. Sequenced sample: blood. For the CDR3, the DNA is TGCAGTGCTAGAACCGATGCCGGTAATTCACCCCTCCACTTT. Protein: CSARTDAGNSPLHF.